This T cell receptor (beta chain) appears in the sequencing data of a study of T cell responses to AZD1222 COVID-19 vaccine. Study details: Second-dose groups at about 4 or about 12 weeks were pooled. Study-wide results and limits: Researchers report vaccine-associated CD4 TCRs spanning spike, with dominance at 160-218 and 743-854. Donors in the cohort were predominantly white British and more often female, and clonal diversity was possibly underestimated. Increased Spike-specific TCR breadth and depth were observed after two AZD1222 doses.

Clones were sequenced by immunoSEQ multiplex PCR, and TCRdb holds only the in-frame ones, with some missing. The data show about 120,000 clones, 87% seen once. Concerning this clone itself: Its antigen is unidentified.

The sequencing here drew on peripheral blood, taken on day 0 of AZD1222 vaccination. The clonotype comes from an adult in good health.

CDR3 protein: CASSSGTSGIIETQYF. In DNA, the CDR3 is TGTGCCAGCAGCTCCGGGACTAGCGGGATCATAGAGACCCAGTACTTC. This chain connects TRBV7-6 to TRBJ2-5; 13 bases match TRBD2. Germline lookup yields CDR1 SGHVS and CDR2 FNYEAQ. Trimming removed 4 bases from V and 4 bases from J; junction bases left unmatched: 6. The CDR3 runs 16 residues. Supplemented by reference TRBV7-6 and TRBJ2-5, the full variable domain reads GAGVSQSPRYKVTKRGQDVALRCDPISGHVSLYWYRQALGQGPEFLTYFNYEAQQDKSGLPNDRFSAERPEGSISTLTIQRTEQRDSAMYRCASSSGTSGIIETQYFGPGTRLLVL.